The clone carrying this TCR beta chain has just a few counts. As yet, its antigen is unknown. This specimen belongs to a study of T cell repertoires in cytomegalovirus infection. One entry per CDR3 protein results from TCRdb running MiXCR on the reads. The sample contains more than 150,000 distinct CDR3 sequences, roughly a fifth of which appear only once. Study outcomes and limitations: HLA-C-restricted CMV-specific TCR beta clonotypes prevailed in the ex vivo response. People with CMV and the relevant HLA were identified by cumulative public TCR beta family frequency.

The receptor was isolated from a human donor in good health (CMV status not recorded). Some clones in this sample may be carry-over from other donors' samples. The specimen sequenced was PBMCs.

The CDR3 coding sequence is TGTGCCAGCAGCACGACCCTACGACGTACTGAAGCTTTCTTT. It codes for CASSTTLRRTEAFF. The V and J genes are TRBV7-9 and TRBJ1-1; D remains ambiguous. CDR1 and CDR2 from the germline V gene are SEHNR and FQNEAQ (reference sequence). The CDR3 is made up of 14 amino acids. V lost 5 bases, J lost 5 bases, and 15 bases lay in between. Supplemented by reference TRBV7-9 and TRBJ1-1, the full variable domain reads DTGVSQNPRHKITKRGQNVTFRCDPISEHNRLYWYRQTLGQGPEFLTYFQNEAQLEKSRLLSDRFSAERPKGSFSTLEIQRTEQGDSAMYLCASSTTLRRTEAFFGQGTRLTVV.